A single sample gave rise to the 11 T cell receptor beta chains below, sequenced in a study of technical replicates of blood from a few donors. The method was immunoSEQ multiplex PCR; TCRdb's version includes in-frame clones alone and lacks a portion of them. The sample includes 50,000 to 65,000 clones, almost 95% of them seen just once. The sample comprised PBMCs. The receptors here all came from a human donor in good health. Some clones in this sample may be carry-over from other donors' samples.

There are a few counts of this clone. The V and J genes are TRBV10-3 and TRBJ2-3; 8 nucleotides line up with TRBD2. The CDR3 consists of 14 residues. CDR1 is ENHRY, CDR2 SYGVKD, per germline. J was trimmed by 2 bases and V by 11 bases; bases with no gene match: 9. The CDR3 DNA sequence: TGTGCCGCAATGGGCGGGAGGCTCACAGATACGCAGTATTTT. It encodes CAAMGGRLTDTQYF.

The chain couples TRBV5-4 to TRBJ2-6; D is unclear. V was shortened by 0 bases and J by 2 bases, with 6 bases between the two germline ends. Germline V lookup: CDR1 SGHNT, CDR2 YYREEE (reference sequence). The CDR3 runs to 15 residues. The CDR3 spells CASSLVTAGANVLTF. The CDR3 DNA follows: TGTGCCAGCAGCTTGGTTACGGCTGGGGCCAACGTCCTGACTTTC.

The rearrangement uses TRBV18 and TRBJ2-3; 7 bases line up with TRBD2. V lost 5 bases to trimming and J lost 2 bases; unmatched junction nucleotides: 7. The length of the CDR3 is 15 residues. Germline CDR1 reads KGHSH; CDR2 reads LQKENI. The CDR3 DNA reads as TGTGCCAGCTCAACAACGGGGGGATTCACAGATACGCAGTATTTT. Encoded protein: CASSTTGGFTDTQYF.

This sequence joins TRBV10-3 and TRBJ2-1; 10 bases align to TRBD2. CDR3 length: 14 amino acids. J lost 6 bases, V lost 10 bases, and 9 bases had no gene match. Germline CDR1 is ENHRY and CDR2 is SYGVKD. The CDR3 DNA reads as TGTGCCACCAATCCCGGGACTAGCGCCAATGAGCAGTTCTTC. Protein: CATNPGTSANEQFF.

This chain links TRBV9 with TRBJ2-1; D gene ambiguous. The CDR3 has 15 amino acids. V was trimmed by 2 bases and J by 0 bases, leaving 9 bases between them. Germline V gene lookup returns CDR1 SGDLS and CDR2 YYNGEE. This CDR3 reads CASSVRISSYNEQFF. The CDR3 bases are TGTGCCAGCAGCGTCCGAATCAGCTCCTACAATGAGCAGTTCTTC.

The CDR3 DNA sequence: TGTGCCAGCAGCAGGGGGCTCAATCAGCCCCAGCATTTT. It is translated as CASSRGLNQPQHF. This rearrangement joins TRBV7-9 to TRBJ1-5; 7 nucleotides match TRBD1. The CDR3 sequence is 13 residues long. Per germline, CDR1 SEHNR and CDR2 FQNEAQ (reference sequence). J was trimmed by 3 bases and V by 5 bases; bases with no gene match: 1.

This chain uses TRBV19 with TRBJ1-5; D is uncertain. The CDR3 covers 16 residues. Trimming cost V 0 bases and J 4 bases, with 13 bases left between them. CDR1 is LNHDA and CDR2 is SQIVND in the germline V gene (reference sequence). The CDR3 protein is CASSIDNFVFNQPQHF. In nucleotides, the CDR3 is TGTGCCAGTAGTATAGATAACTTCGTGTTTAATCAGCCCCAGCATTTT.

The count of this clone is one. The V call is TRBV2, the J call TRBJ1-1, with a tentative D call TRBD1 (5 bases). This CDR3 is built from 15 residues. The germline V gene encodes CDR1 SNHLY and CDR2 FYNNEI. The germline V and J ends were trimmed by 0 bases and 7 bases, with 15 bases remaining between them. The CDR3 loop reads CASSEALLSQGEAFF. The CDR3 DNA is TGTGCCAGCAGTGAAGCGCTCCTTAGTCAGGGTGAAGCTTTCTTT.

The chain combines TRBV7-6 with TRBJ2-2; 11 nucleotides agree with TRBD1. The V gene end was trimmed by 3 bases and the J gene end by 5 bases; junction bases not matched to a gene: 2. Looked up from germline, CDR1 is SGHVS and CDR2 is FNYEAQ. This CDR3 comprises 15 residues. As DNA, the CDR3 is TGTGCCAGCAGCTTCGGGACAGGGGGAACCGGGGAGCTGTTTTTT. It translates to CASSFGTGGTGELFF. The whole variable domain, filled in from reference TRBV7-6 and TRBJ2-2, reads GAGVSQSPRYKVTKRGQDVALRCDPISGHVSLYWYRQALGQGPEFLTYFNYEAQQDKSGLPNDRFSAERPEGSISTLTIQRTEQRDSAMYRCASSFGTGGTGELFFGEGSRLTVL.

The chain is built from TRBV29-1 and TRBJ2-7, with 7 bases identical to TRBD1. Per the germline V gene, CDR1 is SQVTM and CDR2 is ANQGSEA. The V segment lost 8 bases and the J segment 5 bases; nucleotides outside the gene matches: 6. The CDR3 contains 11 residues. The chain's CDR3 is CSLRQGNEQYF. The CDR3 DNA follows: TGCAGCCTCCGACAGGGAAACGAGCAGTACTTC.

This chain links TRBV4-3 with TRBJ2-2; perhaps TRBD1 as D (5 bases). The V gene's germline CDR1 is LGHNA and CDR2 YSLEER. This CDR3 spans 15 amino acids. Deletions cut 0 bases from V and 6 bases from J, with 11 bases between. The CDR3 coding sequence is TGCGCCAGCAGCCAAGATCACCAGGGATCCGGGGAGCTGTTTTTT. Residues: CASSQDHQGSGELFF.